These T cell receptor beta chains were read from a single sample in a study of regulatory T cells in long-lasting Graves disease. TCRdb used MiXCR to reprocess the multiplex PCR reads, holding one entry per CDR3 protein. The table records about 450,000 distinct CDR3 sequences, about 15% of them present only once. The sample was also linked to a second study, of T cells in Graves' hyperthyroidism and ophthalmopathy.

Sample: peripheral blood mononuclear cells (PBMCs), taken at new diagnosis, from a patient treated with antithyroid drugs. Receptor source: a woman aged 25 to 45 with Graves disease. Each CDR3 is given with its conserved first and last residue. Fields, in order: D gene, clone size, J gene, CDR3 length, V gene, CDR3 DNA, CDR3 protein. D genes are given only for firm matches. Rows give clone size only sometimes, using once, few, many, or a class for an expanded clone.

- many TRBJ1-1 12 TRBV28 TGTGCCAGCAGTTCAGTAACCACTGAAGCTTTCTTT CASSSVTTEAFF
TRBD1 many TRBJ2-7 15 TRBV28 TGTGCCAGCAGACCAGGGGACAGTAGCTCCTACGAGCAGTACTTC CASRPGDSSSYEQYF
- few TRBJ1-1 11 TRBV29-1 TGCAGCGGATTCAAGAACACTGAAGCTTTCTTT CSGFKNTEAFF
- - TRBJ1-1 16 TRBV9 TGTGCCAGCAGCGTAGTATCAGGTCGGTTTGGTGATGAAGCTTTCTTT CASSVVSGRFGDEAFF
TRBD2 many TRBJ2-7 16 TRBV20-1 TGCAGTGCTAGAGATTCACTAGCGGGAGGCCGGTACGAGCAGTACTTC CSARDSLAGGRYEQYF
TRBD1 many TRBJ2-1 15 TRBV3-1 TGTGCCAGCAGCCTTCAGGGGGCGCAGGGGAATGAGCAGTTCTTC CASSLQGAQGNEQFF
TRBD1 - TRBJ1-1 15 TRBV19 TGTGCCAGTATTGCCCTGACAGGGGGGTACACTGAAGCTTTCTTT CASIALTGGYTEAFF
- many TRBJ2-1 14 TRBV5-5 TGTGCCAGCAGGATGGCATGGGACTACAATGAGCAGTTCTTC CASRMAWDYNEQFF
- many TRBJ1-4 18 TRBV28 TGTGCCAGCAGTTTAGATAGTACGGGGCGACGCCGCGAGGAAAAACTGTTTTTT CASSLDSTGRRREEKLFF
TRBD2 many TRBJ2-1 19 TRBV11-2 TGTGCCAGCAGCTTATCTGCCCTATTTCCGGGGACTAGTGGGTATGAGCAGTTCTTC CASSLSALFPGTSGYEQFF
- many TRBJ2-3 15 TRBV28 TGTGCCAGCAATTCCAGGGGCCTTGGCACAGATACGCAGTATTTT CASNSRGLGTDTQYF
TRBD2 - TRBJ2-7 14 TRBV7-9 TGTGTCAGCAGCGCTAGCGGGAGGGTCCACGAGCAGTACTTC CVSSASGRVHEQYF
- many TRBJ1-1 14 TRBV18 TGTGCCAGCTCACCAGCTAGGGTGAACACTGAAGCTTTCTTT CASSPARVNTEAFF
- many TRBJ2-3 13 TRBV27 TGTGCCAGCAGCCCCTACCACTCAGATACGCAGTATTTT CASSPYHSDTQYF
- - TRBJ2-1 12 TRBV30 TGTGCCTGGAGGGTTGGGGGGAGAAGGCAGTTCTTC CAWRVGGRRQFF
- - TRBJ2-3 11 TRBV5-1 TGCGCCAGCAGCGGCCGGGACGAGCAGTATTTT CASSGRDEQYF
- many TRBJ2-1 13 TRBV6-2/TRBV6-3 TGTGCCAGCAGACCGACGATATACAATGAGCAGTTCTTC CASRPTIYNEQFF
TRBD2 many TRBJ2-3 19 TRBV20-1 TGCAGTGCAGACCCGGGACTAGCGGGAGGGCCGATTAGTACAGATACGCAGTATTTT CSADPGLAGGPISTDTQYF
- - TRBJ1-1 14 TRBV7-9 TGTGCCAGCAGGAATGGTGCGGGGAACAGTGAAGCTTTCTTT CASRNGAGNSEAFF
TRBD1 many TRBJ1-5 16 TRBV30 TGTGCCTGGAGTGCAGGACAGGGCTTGGGCAATCAGCCCCAGCATTTT CAWSAGQGLGNQPQHF
TRBD1 many TRBJ1-5 18 TRBV10-3 TGTGCCATCAGTGAGCGAGCGGGGACAGGACTTAGCAATCAGCCCCAGCATTTT CAISERAGTGLSNQPQHF
- few TRBJ1-5 14 TRBV9 TGTGCCAGCAGCGTAGAGGGGCGCAATCAGCCCCAGCATTTT CASSVEGRNQPQHF
- few TRBJ1-5 15 TRBV20-1 TGCAGTGCGCGACCAGGGACCCAGGTCAATCAGCCCCAGCATTTT CSARPGTQVNQPQHF
- many TRBJ2-1 14 TRBV11-2 TGTGCCAGCAGCTTAGGTGGGGCCGGGGATGAGCAGTTCTTC CASSLGGAGDEQFF
- - TRBJ2-4 11 TRBV19 TGTGCCAGTAGTACGTCGAACATTCAGTACTTC CASSTSNIQYF
TRBD2 many TRBJ2-1 15 TRBV11-2 TGTGCCAGCAGGGCGAGCGGGAGCTCCTACAATGAGCAGTTCTTC CASRASGSSYNEQFF
- few TRBJ1-1 15 TRBV5-1 TGCGCCAGCAGGTTTCTCCCCGGAATGAACACTGAAGCTTTCTTT CASRFLPGMNTEAFF
TRBD1 - TRBJ1-1 15 TRBV27 TGTGCCAGCAGTTTTCGGACAGGGGGCATCACTGAAGCTTCCTTT CASSFRTGGITEASF
TRBD2 many TRBJ2-7 17 TRBV7-2 TGTGCCAGCAGCCGATTAACGGGACTAGCGGACCCCTACGAGCAGTACTTC CASSRLTGLADPYEQYF
TRBD2 many TRBJ2-1 15 TRBV7-2 TGTGCCAGCAGCCATTGGACTAGCGGGAACAATGAGCAGTTCTTC CASSHWTSGNNEQFF
- many TRBJ2-5 13 TRBV20-1 TGCAGTGCTAAAGCCTCCAAACAAGAGACCCAGTACTTC CSAKASKQETQYF
TRBD1 few TRBJ1-1 14 TRBV3-1 TGTGCCAGCAGCCATAGGACAGGGGTCACTGAAGCTTTCTTT CASSHRTGVTEAFF
TRBD2 once TRBJ2-3 16 TRBV28 TGTGCCAGCAGTCCGGGACTAGCGGGAGGAAGGGCTACGCAGTATTTT CASSPGLAGGRATQYF
- many TRBJ1-1 14 TRBV6-1 TGTGCCAGCTTCCGGACGGGGGCGGTCACTGAAGCTTTCTTT CASFRTGAVTEAFF
TRBD2 many TRBJ2-5 14 TRBV3-1 TGTGCCAGCAGCCTAAGCGGGAGAGGCGAGACCCAGTACTTC CASSLSGRGETQYF
- few TRBJ1-1 16 TRBV12-3/TRBV12-4 TGTGCCAGCAGTTCTGACCTACAGGTTTCTCCCACTGAAGCTTTCTTT CASSSDLQVSPTEAFF
- - TRBJ1-5 15 TRBV27 TGTGCCAGCCGATATGGGACCGCGAGCAATCAGCCCCAGCATTTT CASRYGTASNQPQHF
TRBD1 - TRBJ2-7 13 TRBV20-1 TGCAGTGCCCAAAGGGACAGCCCCTACGAGCAGTACTTC CSAQRDSPYEQYF
- - TRBJ2-2 14 TRBV14 TGTGCCAGCAGCCATAGGGTTCCGGCCGGGGAGCTGTTTTTT CASSHRVPAGELFF
- many TRBJ1-1 16 TRBV11-2 TGTGCCAGCAGCGCTCACCGGGACCCAAGGAACACTGAAGCTTTCTTT CASSAHRDPRNTEAFF
TRBD1 many TRBJ1-1 13 TRBV11-1 TGTGCCAGCAGCTTCAGGGGGTTCACTGAAGCTTTCTTT CASSFRGFTEAFF
TRBD2 once TRBJ2-3 19 TRBV11-2 TGTGCCAGCAGCTTAGGCCTAGGCGGTCTAGCGGGAGGTTCAGATACGCAGTATTTT CASSLGLGGLAGGSDTQYF